This is a list of T cell receptor beta chains from one sample in a study of blood T cell repertoires in COVID-19. Only in-frame clones appear in the TCRdb table, and some are missing; sequencing was by immunoSEQ multiplex PCR. This table has about 220,000 clones, roughly 85% appearing once. Material: peripheral blood. The receptors shown here come from a woman in her 70s with COVID-19, enrolled during active disease. CDR3s include the opening cysteine and the closing phenylalanine or tryptophan. The order of the fields is V gene, J gene, clone size, D gene, CDR3 DNA, CDR3 protein. A D gene is named only where the DNA matches it firmly. Some rows mark clone size as missing; the rest say once, few, many or name a class of expanded clone.

V gene: TRBV24-1
J gene: TRBJ1-5
clone size: -
D gene: TRBD1
CDR3 DNA: TGTGCCACCAGGGGGACCGGGACAGGGTATCAGCCCCAGCATTTT
CDR3 protein: CATRGTGTGYQPQHF

V gene: TRBV19
J gene: TRBJ2-7
clone size: -
D gene: -
CDR3 DNA: TGTGCCAGTAGTATGAGCCTTCTGTCCTACGAGCAGTACTTC
CDR3 protein: CASSMSLLSYEQYF

V gene: TRBV11-3
J gene: TRBJ2-3
clone size: -
D gene: -
CDR3 DNA: TGTGCCAGCAGCCCCGAGGCAGGGAGCACAGATACGCAGTATTTT
CDR3 protein: CASSPEAGSTDTQYF

V gene: TRBV7-2
J gene: TRBJ1-2
clone size: -
D gene: -
CDR3 DNA: TGTGCCAGCAGCTTAGAGCCGGGAATTGGCTATGGCTACACCTTC
CDR3 protein: CASSLEPGIGYGYTF

V gene: TRBV19
J gene: TRBJ1-2
clone size: once
D gene: -
CDR3 DNA: TGTGCCAGTAGTATAGGACTCGATGGCTATACCTTC
CDR3 protein: CASSIGLDGYTF

V gene: TRBV19
J gene: TRBJ1-6
clone size: -
D gene: -
CDR3 DNA: TGTGCCAGTAAGGGGAATAATTCACCCCTCCACTTT
CDR3 protein: CASKGNNSPLHF

V gene: TRBV7-3
J gene: TRBJ2-3
clone size: -
D gene: TRBD2
CDR3 DNA: TGTGCCAGCAGCATAGGACTAGCGGGGGGGCCAGAAGATACGCAGTATTTT
CDR3 protein: CASSIGLAGGPEDTQYF

V gene: TRBV19
J gene: TRBJ1-2
clone size: -
D gene: TRBD1
CDR3 DNA: TGTGCCAGTAGTCGGGACAGGGAAGGGTGGCATGGCTACACCTTC
CDR3 protein: CASSRDREGWHGYTF

V gene: TRBV19
J gene: TRBJ1-1
clone size: -
D gene: TRBD1
CDR3 DNA: TGTGCCAGTAGAAGAGGACAGGGGGCGCTTACTGAAGCTTTCTTT
CDR3 protein: CASRRGQGALTEAFF

V gene: TRBV19
J gene: TRBJ1-1
clone size: -
D gene: TRBD1
CDR3 DNA: TGTGCCAGTAGTAACAAGGGACAGCACCCTGGGGGTGAAGCTTTCTTT
CDR3 protein: CASSNKGQHPGGEAFF

V gene: TRBV3-1/TRBV3-2
J gene: TRBJ2-1
clone size: -
D gene: -
CDR3 DNA: TGTGCCAGCAGCCCCCGTCTAGGCCATGAGCAGTTCTTC
CDR3 protein: CASSPRLGHEQFF

V gene: TRBV7-9
J gene: TRBJ1-6
clone size: -
D gene: -
CDR3 DNA: TGTGCCAGCAGCTTGGGCGGGTCACCCCTCCACTTT
CDR3 protein: CASSLGGSPLHF

V gene: TRBV29-1
J gene: TRBJ2-3
clone size: -
D gene: TRBD2
CDR3 DNA: TGCAGCGTTGAAGTAGCGGGCTTCAGCACAGATACGCAGTATTTT
CDR3 protein: CSVEVAGFSTDTQYF

V gene: TRBV19
J gene: TRBJ1-6
clone size: -
D gene: -
CDR3 DNA: TGTGCCAGTAGTATTAACGGGTTGAGTTCACCCCTCCACTTT
CDR3 protein: CASSINGLSSPLHF

V gene: TRBV12-3/TRBV12-4
J gene: TRBJ2-7
clone size: -
D gene: -
CDR3 DNA: TGTGCCAGCAGTTTAGTTGTGGGAGGCGAGCAGTACTTC
CDR3 protein: CASSLVVGGEQYF

V gene: TRBV20-1
J gene: TRBJ2-2
clone size: -
D gene: -
CDR3 DNA: TGCAGTGCTAGTACGGGACTTTTAACCGGGGAGCTGTTTTTT
CDR3 protein: CSASTGLLTGELFF

V gene: TRBV7-8
J gene: TRBJ1-2
clone size: -
D gene: TRBD1
CDR3 DNA: TGTGCCAGCAGCACTATGGACAGGACCAACTATGGCTACACCTTC
CDR3 protein: CASSTMDRTNYGYTF

V gene: TRBV7-9
J gene: TRBJ1-4
clone size: -
D gene: TRBD1
CDR3 DNA: TGTGCCAGCAGTCCAGGGGGCCGAACTAATGAAAAACTGTTTTTT
CDR3 protein: CASSPGGRTNEKLFF

V gene: TRBV27
J gene: TRBJ1-3
clone size: -
D gene: TRBD1
CDR3 DNA: TGTGCCAGCACCCGACAGGGGCCTCCCTCTGGAAACACCATATATTTT
CDR3 protein: CASTRQGPPSGNTIYF

V gene: TRBV19
J gene: TRBJ2-7
clone size: -
D gene: -
CDR3 DNA: TGTGCCAGTAGTATTGCTGGGAGCTCCTACGAGCAGTACTTC
CDR3 protein: CASSIAGSSYEQYF

V gene: TRBV7-6
J gene: TRBJ2-7
clone size: -
D gene: TRBD1
CDR3 DNA: TGTGCCAGCAGCTTGACAGGGGGCGAGCAGTACTTC
CDR3 protein: CASSLTGGEQYF

V gene: TRBV3-1/TRBV3-2
J gene: TRBJ1-4
clone size: -
D gene: TRBD1
CDR3 DNA: TGTGCCAGCAGCCAAGGGACAGGTGGGAATGAAAAACTGTTTTTT
CDR3 protein: CASSQGTGGNEKLFF

V gene: TRBV5-1
J gene: TRBJ1-2
clone size: -
D gene: -
CDR3 DNA: TGCGCCAGCAGCTTGGAACGGTATGGCTACACCTTC
CDR3 protein: CASSLERYGYTF

V gene: TRBV7-2
J gene: TRBJ2-1
clone size: -
D gene: TRBD2
CDR3 DNA: TGTGCCAGCAGTCCGGGACTAGTGGAGGGTGAGCAGTTCTTC
CDR3 protein: CASSPGLVEGEQFF

V gene: TRBV5-1
J gene: TRBJ2-7
clone size: -
D gene: -
CDR3 DNA: TGCGCCAGCAGCCGAGTCTCCTACGAGCAGTACTTC
CDR3 protein: CASSRVSYEQYF

V gene: TRBV7-9
J gene: TRBJ2-7
clone size: -
D gene: TRBD2
CDR3 DNA: TGTGCCAGCAGAGGACTAGCGGGAGACTACGAGCAGTACTTC
CDR3 protein: CASRGLAGDYEQYF

V gene: TRBV6-2/TRBV6-3
J gene: TRBJ1-1
clone size: -
D gene: TRBD1
CDR3 DNA: TGTGCCAGCAGCCAACAGGGGAAGGTTACTGAAGCTTTCTTT
CDR3 protein: CASSQQGKVTEAFF

V gene: TRBV7-2
J gene: TRBJ2-3
clone size: -
D gene: TRBD2
CDR3 DNA: TGTGCCAGCAGCTTATTAGCGGGGGTGTCCACAGATACGCAGTATTTT
CDR3 protein: CASSLLAGVSTDTQYF

V gene: TRBV5-8
J gene: TRBJ1-5
clone size: -
D gene: TRBD1
CDR3 DNA: TGTGCCAGCAGCTTCCCGGGACAGGGGACTCAGCCCCAGCATTTT
CDR3 protein: CASSFPGQGTQPQHF

V gene: TRBV2
J gene: TRBJ1-1
clone size: -
D gene: -
CDR3 DNA: TGTGCCAGCAGGGCAGATTACATGAACACTGAAGCTTTCTTT
CDR3 protein: CASRADYMNTEAFF

V gene: TRBV7-9
J gene: TRBJ1-6
clone size: -
D gene: -
CDR3 DNA: TGTGCCAGCAGCTTATCCCCGGGTTTTACTCTCTATAATTCACCCCTCCACTTT
CDR3 protein: CASSLSPGFTLYNSPLHF

V gene: TRBV7-2
J gene: TRBJ1-5
clone size: -
D gene: TRBD1
CDR3 DNA: TGTGCCAGCAGCTCCGGGACAGGGTACGGTCAGCCCCAGCATTTT
CDR3 protein: CASSSGTGYGQPQHF

V gene: TRBV7-9
J gene: TRBJ2-3
clone size: -
D gene: TRBD2
CDR3 DNA: TGTGCCAGCAGCCGAAGGACTAGCAACACAGATACGCAGTATTTT
CDR3 protein: CASSRRTSNTDTQYF

V gene: TRBV7-2
J gene: TRBJ2-6
clone size: -
D gene: -
CDR3 DNA: TGTGCCAGCAGCTTATACAGACCATCTGGGGCCAACGTCCTGACTTTC
CDR3 protein: CASSLYRPSGANVLTF

V gene: TRBV6-5
J gene: TRBJ2-2
clone size: -
D gene: -
CDR3 DNA: TGTGCCAGCAGTTACTCGACGCAGGGCGGGGAGCTGTTTTTT
CDR3 protein: CASSYSTQGGELFF

V gene: TRBV15
J gene: TRBJ2-1
clone size: -
D gene: TRBD1
CDR3 DNA: TGTGCCACCAGCACAACAGGGGTTAGCGCGCAGTTCTTC
CDR3 protein: CATSTTGVSAQFF

V gene: TRBV19
J gene: TRBJ1-1
clone size: -
D gene: TRBD1
CDR3 DNA: TGTGCCAGTAGTACCGGACAGGATGCGAACACTGAAGCTTTCTTT
CDR3 protein: CASSTGQDANTEAFF

V gene: TRBV28
J gene: TRBJ1-4
clone size: -
D gene: -
CDR3 DNA: TGTGCCAGCAGAAGAGCACCTAATGAAAAACTGTTTTTT
CDR3 protein: CASRRAPNEKLFF

V gene: TRBV11-2
J gene: TRBJ2-7
clone size: -
D gene: TRBD1
CDR3 DNA: TGTGCCAGCAGCCAGGCCCCAGGGGGAAGCTACGAGCAGTACTTC
CDR3 protein: CASSQAPGGSYEQYF

V gene: TRBV6-5
J gene: TRBJ1-2
clone size: -
D gene: TRBD1
CDR3 DNA: TGTGCCAGCAACCCGACAGGGGGCATCAACTATGGCTACACCTTC
CDR3 protein: CASNPTGGINYGYTF

V gene: TRBV7-2
J gene: TRBJ2-1
clone size: -
D gene: -
CDR3 DNA: TGTGCCAGCAGCTTAGCTGGGGGACTCCACTCCTACAATGAGCAGTTCTTC
CDR3 protein: CASSLAGGLHSYNEQFF

V gene: TRBV5-1
J gene: TRBJ2-7
clone size: few
D gene: -
CDR3 DNA: TGCGCCAGCAGCTTGGCCGGCGAGGAAACCTACGAGCAGTACTTC
CDR3 protein: CASSLAGEETYEQYF

V gene: TRBV5-8
J gene: TRBJ2-5
clone size: -
D gene: TRBD2
CDR3 DNA: TGTGCCAGCAGCAGGGGACTAGCGGGAGTCGAGACCCAGTACTTC
CDR3 protein: CASSRGLAGVETQYF

V gene: TRBV27
J gene: TRBJ1-1
clone size: -
D gene: TRBD1
CDR3 DNA: TGTGCCAGCAGCCCTCAGACAGGGGGCGTCATGAACACTGAAGCTTTCTTT
CDR3 protein: CASSPQTGGVMNTEAFF